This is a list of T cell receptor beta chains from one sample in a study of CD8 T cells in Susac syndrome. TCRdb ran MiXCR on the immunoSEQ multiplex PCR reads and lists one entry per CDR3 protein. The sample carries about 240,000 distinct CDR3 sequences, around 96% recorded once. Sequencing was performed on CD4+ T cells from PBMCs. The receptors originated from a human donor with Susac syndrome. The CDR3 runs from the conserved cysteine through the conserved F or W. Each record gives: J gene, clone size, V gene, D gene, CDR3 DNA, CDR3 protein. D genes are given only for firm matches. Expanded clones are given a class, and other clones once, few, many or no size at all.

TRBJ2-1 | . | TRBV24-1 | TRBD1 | TGTGCCACCAGTGATTTTACAGGGGGTCATTACAATGAGCAGTTCTTC | CATSDFTGGHYNEQFF
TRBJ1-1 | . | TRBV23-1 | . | TGCGCCAGTGAATTAGGGGACACTGAAGCTTTCTTT | CASELGDTEAFF
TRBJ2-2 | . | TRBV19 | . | TGTGCCAGTACCTTCACAGGGAGCGGGGAGCTGTTTTTT | CASTFTGSGELFF
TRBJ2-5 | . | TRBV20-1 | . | TGCAGTGCAGAGGACGTTGAGACCCAGTACTTC | CSAEDVETQYF
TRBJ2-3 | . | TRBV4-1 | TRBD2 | TGCGCCAGCAGCCAAGAACTAGCGGGAGGGCCGGATACGCAGTATTTT | CASSQELAGGPDTQYF
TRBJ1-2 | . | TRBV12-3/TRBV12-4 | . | TGTGCCAGCAGTTCCCCCGGTCTTCAAAAGCGGGGCTACACCTTC | CASSSPGLQKRGYTF
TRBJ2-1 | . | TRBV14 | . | TGTGCCAGCAGCCAAGGGCAGGGGACCTACAATGAGCAGTTCTTC | CASSQGQGTYNEQFF
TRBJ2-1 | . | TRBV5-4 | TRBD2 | TGTGCCAGCAGCTTGAAAACTAGCGGGACCAATGAGCAGTTCTTC | CASSLKTSGTNEQFF
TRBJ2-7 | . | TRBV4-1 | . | TGCGCCAGCAGCCGACTCCCTAGCGCCCTGGGGTACGAGCAGTACTTC | CASSRLPSALGYEQYF
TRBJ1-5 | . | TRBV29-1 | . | TGCAGCGTTGTGCGGGGGGCAGGTCAGCCCCAGCATTTT | CSVVRGAGQPQHF
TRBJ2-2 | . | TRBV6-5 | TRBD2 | TGTGCCAGCAGTCACCGGGGGGGGGCCGGGGAGCTGTTTTTT | CASSHRGGAGELFF
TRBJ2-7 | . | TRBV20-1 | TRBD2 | TGCAGTGCTAGGCCTAGCGGGAGCTCCTACGAGCAGTACTTC | CSARPSGSSYEQYF
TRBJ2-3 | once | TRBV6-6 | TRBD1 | TGTGCCAGCAGTTACTTTGGGACAGGCACAGATACGCAGTATTTT | CASSYFGTGTDTQYF
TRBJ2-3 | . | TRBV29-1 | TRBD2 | TGCAGTTTGACTAGCGGGATCGCAGATACGCAGTATTTT | CSLTSGIADTQYF
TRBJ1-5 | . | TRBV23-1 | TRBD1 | TGCGCCAACCCCAGGGGGCGCGGGAATCAGCCCCAGCATTTT | CANPRGRGNQPQHF
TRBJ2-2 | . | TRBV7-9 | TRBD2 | TGTGCCAGCAGCCCCTTAGGCGGGAGTTACCCGAACACCGGGGAGCTGTTTTTT | CASSPLGGSYPNTGELFF
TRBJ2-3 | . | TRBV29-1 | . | TGCAGCGTAACCCTCGTGACAGATACGCAGTATTTT | CSVTLVTDTQYF
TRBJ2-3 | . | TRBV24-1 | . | TGTGCCACCAGTGACAGGGGGGGGCAGCGGATAGATACGCAGTATTTT | CATSDRGGQRIDTQYF
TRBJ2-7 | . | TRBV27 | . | TGTGCCAGCAGCCTGGAGCCGTGGAGCTCCTACGAGCAGTACTTC | CASSLEPWSSYEQYF
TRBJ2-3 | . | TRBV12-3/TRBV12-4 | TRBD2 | TGTGCCAGCAGCCAACACGGTAGCGGGAGGGCCGCAGATACGCAGTATTTT | CASSQHGSGRAADTQYF
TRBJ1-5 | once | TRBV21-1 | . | TGTGCCAGCAGCGGGTCAACCGGGACAGGGCCCCAGCCCCAGCATTTT | CASSGSTGTGPQPQHF
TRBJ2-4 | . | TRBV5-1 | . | TGCGCCAGCAGCCTTCACCGACCGGGACTGGGGGACATTCAGTACTTC | CASSLHRPGLGDIQYF
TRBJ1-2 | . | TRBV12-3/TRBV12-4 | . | TGTGCCAGCAGCATCGGACGGAACTATGGCTACACCTTC | CASSIGRNYGYTF
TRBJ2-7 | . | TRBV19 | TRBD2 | TGTGCCAGCACTACACCCGGGCTAGCGGGACTCGAGCAGTACTTC | CASTTPGLAGLEQYF
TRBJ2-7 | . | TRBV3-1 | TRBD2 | TGTGCCAGCAGCCAAGGGATAGAACTCGGGAGGGAGCAGTACTTC | CASSQGIELGREQYF
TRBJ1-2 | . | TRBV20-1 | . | TGCAGTGCTTACAGACAGATGTCGGGCTACACCTTC | CSAYRQMSGYTF
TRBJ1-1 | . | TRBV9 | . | TGTGCCAGCAGCGTGGGTCTCACGACTGAAGCTTTCTTT | CASSVGLTTEAFF
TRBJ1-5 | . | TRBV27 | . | TGTGCCAGCAGTTTATGGGTTGGCAATCAGCCCCAGCATTTT | CASSLWVGNQPQHF
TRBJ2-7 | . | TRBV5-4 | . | TGTGCCAGCAGCCAGGGGGGGAAGCCCTACGAGCAGTACTTC | CASSQGGKPYEQYF
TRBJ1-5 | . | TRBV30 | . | TGTGCCTGGAGTGCCCAAGGGGATCAGCCCCAGCATTTT | CAWSAQGDQPQHF
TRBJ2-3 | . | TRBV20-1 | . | TGCAGTGCTAGACAGCGGTCCCCGGGCACAGATACGCAGTATTTT | CSARQRSPGTDTQYF
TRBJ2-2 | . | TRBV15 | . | TGTGCCACCAGGTCAGCGCAGGGCACCGGGGAGCTGTTTTTT | CATRSAQGTGELFF
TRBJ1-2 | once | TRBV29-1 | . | TGCAGCGTTGGGGCAGGTCTTGGCTACACCTTC | CSVGAGLGYTF
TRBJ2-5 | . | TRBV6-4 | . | TGTGCCAGCAATTCCATCGAGACCCAGTACTTC | CASNSIETQYF
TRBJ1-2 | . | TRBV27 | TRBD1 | TGTGCCAGCAGCTTGACAGGGGGGTCCTCTGGCTACACCTTC | CASSLTGGSSGYTF
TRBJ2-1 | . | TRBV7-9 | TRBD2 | TGTGCCAGCAGCTTTCGGACTAGCGGGAGAGGGAATGAGCAGTTCTTC | CASSFRTSGRGNEQFF
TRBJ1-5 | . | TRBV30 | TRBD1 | TGTGCCTGGAGAGGGGACGGACAGGGCTATCAGCCCCAGCATTTT | CAWRGDGQGYQPQHF
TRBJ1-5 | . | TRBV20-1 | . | TGCAGTGCTAGAGGACAGGTACCTAATCAGCCCCAGCATTTT | CSARGQVPNQPQHF
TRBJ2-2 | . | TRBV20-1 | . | TGCAGTGCTGGACCGGGAAACACCGGGGAGCTGTTTTTT | CSAGPGNTGELFF
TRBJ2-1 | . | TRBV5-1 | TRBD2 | TGCGCCAGCAGCTTGTTGGGGGGGAGGAGAAATGAGCAGTTCTTC | CASSLLGGRRNEQFF
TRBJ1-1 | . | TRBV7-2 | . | TGTGCCAGCAACCCGGGGCCGGCCACTGAAGCTTTCTTT | CASNPGPATEAFF
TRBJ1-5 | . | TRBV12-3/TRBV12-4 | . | TGTGCCAGCAGCCCGGACCATCAGCCCCAGCATTTT | CASSPDHQPQHF
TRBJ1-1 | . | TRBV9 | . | TGTGCCAGCAGCGTAGCCCAGGGGAACACTGAAGCTTTCTTT | CASSVAQGNTEAFF
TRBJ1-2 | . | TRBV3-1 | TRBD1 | TGTGCCAGCAGCCCCACTGCTCCGGACAGGGAATCGTGGGGCTACACCTTC | CASSPTAPDRESWGYTF
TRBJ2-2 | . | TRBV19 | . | TGTGCCAGTAGGCTACGGACTCAGAACACCGGGGAGCTGTTTTTT | CASRLRTQNTGELFF
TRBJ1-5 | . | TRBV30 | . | TGTGCCTGGAGCACAGGGTTCAATCAGCCCCAGCATTTT | CAWSTGFNQPQHF
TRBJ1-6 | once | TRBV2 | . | TGTGCCAGCAGTGCCGTATCACCCCTCCACTTT | CASSAVSPLHF
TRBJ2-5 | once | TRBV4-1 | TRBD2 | TGCGCCAGCAGCTCCCAAGGGCGGGAGCACGGGGAGACCCAGTACTTC | CASSSQGREHGETQYF
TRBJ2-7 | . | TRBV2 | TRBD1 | TGTGCCAGCAGTCCCCCCGGGACAGGGTACGAGCAGTACTTC | CASSPPGTGYEQYF
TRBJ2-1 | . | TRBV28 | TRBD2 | TGTGCCAGCAGTTTAGTCCGGGAGGGTGTTGAGCAGTTCTTC | CASSLVREGVEQFF
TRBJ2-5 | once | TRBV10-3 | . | TGTGCCATCAGTGAAATGGAGACCCAGTACTTC | CAISEMETQYF
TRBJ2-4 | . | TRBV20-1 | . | TGCAGTGCTAGGGATTCAGGGGCCAAAAACATTCAGTACTTC | CSARDSGAKNIQYF
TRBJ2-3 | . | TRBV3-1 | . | TGTGCCAGCAGCCTGACGCCTGGCACAGATACGCAGTATTTT | CASSLTPGTDTQYF
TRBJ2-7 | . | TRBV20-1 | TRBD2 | TGCAGTGCTAGATGGGCTAGCGGGAGGCCCTACGAGCAGTACTTC | CSARWASGRPYEQYF
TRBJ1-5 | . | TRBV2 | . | TGTGCCAGCAGTGAATGGGCAGATTATCAGCCCCAGCATTTT | CASSEWADYQPQHF
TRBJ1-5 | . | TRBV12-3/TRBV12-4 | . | TGTGCCAGCAGTTTAGACCAGTTGAAGCCCCAGCATTTT | CASSLDQLKPQHF
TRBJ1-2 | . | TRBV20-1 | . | TGCAGTGCGTTCGATAACTATGGCTACACCTTC | CSAFDNYGYTF
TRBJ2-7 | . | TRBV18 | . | TGTGCCAGCTCGTCGACAAACTACGAGCAGTACTTC | CASSSTNYEQYF
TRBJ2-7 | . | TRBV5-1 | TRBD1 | TGCGCCAGCAGCTTCGTTTTGGGACAGGGGAACGAGCAGTACTTC | CASSFVLGQGNEQYF